These 10 T cell receptor beta chains share one sample of origin, sequenced in a study of shared clonotypes between healthy human individuals. The repertoire was sequenced with immunoSEQ multiplex PCR; TCRdb's copy has only in-frame clones and lacks some. The data show 2 million to 2.5 million clones, roughly 90% seen once. Specimen: naive CD4+ T cells from PBMCs. Subset in this sample: CD45RA+ positively selected. The receptors originated from a man between 18 and 29 years old in good health. Some clones in this sample may be carry-over from other donors' samples.

V is TRBV19 and J is TRBJ2-3, with D perhaps matching TRBD2 (5 bases). V shed 2 bases and J shed 2 bases, with 8 bases lying between them. Germline CDR1 and CDR2: LNHDA and SQIVND (reference sequence). This CDR3 spans 14 amino acids. The CDR3 DNA follows: TGTGCCAGTAGTATACAAGCGGCCACAGATACGCAGTATTTT. The encoded protein is CASSIQAATDTQYF.

This chain joins TRBV25-1 and TRBJ2-1, with D unresolved. V was cut by 7 bases and J by 1 base, with 8 bases left in between. This CDR3 has 13 residues. Germline V gives CDR1 MGHDK, CDR2 SYGVNS. The CDR3 is CASKDGSYNEQFF. CDR3 in DNA: TGTGCCAGCAAGGACGGTTCCTACAATGAGCAGTTCTTC.

The rearrangement links TRBV4-3 to TRBJ2-1; 9 bases are a match to TRBD2. The V gene's germline CDR1 is LGHNA and CDR2 YSLEER. With V trimmed by 2 bases and J by 1 base, 0 bases remained unmatched. The CDR3 extends over 15 amino acids. This CDR3 reads CASSQSGRSYNEQFF. CDR3 sequence (DNA): TGCGCCAGCAGCCAAAGCGGGAGGTCCTACAATGAGCAGTTCTTC.

This clone was recorded a few times. V is TRBV5-4 and J is TRBJ1-2; D possibly corresponds to TRBD1 (5 bases). V was cut by 5 bases and J by 10 bases, with 18 bases left in between. The CDR3 is 13 residues long. Germline V CDR1 and CDR2: SGHNT, YYREEE (reference sequence). In DNA, the CDR3 is TGTGCCAGCAGGTCCAGGGAGGTATTGTACTACACCTTC. This codes for CASRSREVLYYTF.

As concerns this clone: The same CDR3 can be traced to other DNA sequences in this sample. This rearrangement joins TRBV5-1 to TRBJ2-7, with TRBD1 as a possible D gene (6 bases). The CDR3 is 14 amino acids. Deletions cut 0 bases from V and 0 bases from J, with 7 bases between. Germline CDR1 and CDR2: SGHRS and YFSETQ. CDR3 sequence (DNA): TGCGCCAGCAGCTTGGTGGACAGCTCCTACGAGCAGTACTTC. Translated, it gives CASSLVDSSYEQYF.

As to this clone: Other nucleotide sequences from this sample produce the same CDR3. V gene TRBV30 combines with J gene TRBJ2-5; D unclear. Germline values: CDR1 GTSNPN, CDR2 SVGIG (reference sequence). V was cut by 5 bases and J by 3 bases, with 7 bases left in between. The CDR3 loop spans 11 amino acids. Written as DNA, the CDR3 is TGTGCCTGGTCCGTGGAAGAGACCCAGTACTTC. Amino acids: CAWSVEETQYF.

The rearrangement uses TRBV7-2 and TRBJ2-2, with TRBD2 matching over 11 bases. The V segment lost 3 bases and the J segment 7 bases; nucleotides outside the gene matches: 4. CDR1 and CDR2 from the germline V gene are SGHTA and FQGNSA. CDR3 length: 15 residues. CDR3 loop: CASSFLLAGVGELFF. The CDR3, as DNA: TGTGCCAGCAGCTTCCTACTAGCGGGAGTCGGGGAGCTGTTTTTT. Full variable domain (outside the CDR3, taken from reference TRBV7-2 and TRBJ2-2): GAGVSQSPSNKVTEKGKDVELRCDPISGHTALYWYRQSLGQGLEFLIYFQGNSAPDKSGLPSDRFSAERTGGSVSTLTIQRTQQEDSAVYLCASSFLLAGVGELFFGEGSRLTVL.

The rearrangement joins TRBV11-2 to TRBJ2-4; weak D call: TRBD1 (5 bases). The V gene's germline CDR1 is SGHAT and CDR2 FQNNGV. This CDR3 has 18 residues. Trimming took 2 bases from V and 4 from J, leaving 21 bases between them. As DNA, the CDR3 is TGTGCCAGCAGCTTAAAGAGTATAAGGGGATTTTCAAAAAACATTCAGTACTTC. Protein product: CASSLKSIRGFSKNIQYF. Variable domain in full (rest from reference TRBV11-2 and TRBJ2-4): EAGVAQSPRYKIIEKRQSVAFWCNPISGHATLYWYQQILGQGPKLLIQFQNNGVVDDSQLPKDRFSAERLKGVDSTLKIQPAKLEDSAVYLCASSLKSIRGFSKNIQYFGAGTRLSVL.

The rearrangement links TRBV6-1 to TRBJ2-1; a weak D match, TRBD1 (5 bases). The CDR3 is 15 amino acids. With 6 bases removed from V and 1 base from J, the gap between germline ends came to 13 bases. Germline loops: CDR1 MNHNS, CDR2 SASEGT. CDR3 bases: TGTGCCAGCAGACCGACAGCAGATTCCTACAATGAGCAGTTCTTC. This translates into CASRPTADSYNEQFF.

The chain uses TRBV29-1 and TRBJ2-3, with 8 positions matching TRBD1. The CDR3 extends over 14 amino acids. Unmatched junction bases numbered 8, after V lost 4 bases and J lost 5 bases. Germline loops: CDR1 SQVTM, CDR2 ANQGSEA. CDR3 DNA sequence: TGCAGCGTTGGGGGGACAGGTTGGGGAGATACGCAGTATTTT. This gives the protein CSVGGTGWGDTQYF.